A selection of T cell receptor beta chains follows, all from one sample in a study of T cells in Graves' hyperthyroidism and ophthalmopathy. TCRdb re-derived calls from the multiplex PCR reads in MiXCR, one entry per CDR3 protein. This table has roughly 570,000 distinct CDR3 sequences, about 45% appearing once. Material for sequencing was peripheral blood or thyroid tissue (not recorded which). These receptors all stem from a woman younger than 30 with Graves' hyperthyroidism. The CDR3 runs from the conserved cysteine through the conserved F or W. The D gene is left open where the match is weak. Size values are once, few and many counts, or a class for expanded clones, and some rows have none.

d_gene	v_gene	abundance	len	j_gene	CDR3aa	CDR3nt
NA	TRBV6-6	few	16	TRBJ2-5	CASSYSGGGSQETQYF	TGTGCCAGCAGTTACTCAGGGGGAGGGTCCCAAGAGACCCAGTACTTC
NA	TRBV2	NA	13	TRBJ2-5	CASSEGIAETQYF	TGTGCCAGCAGTGAAGGTATAGCGGAGACCCAGTACTTC
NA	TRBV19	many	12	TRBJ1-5	CASSIKYQPQHF	TGTGCCAGTAGTATAAAGTATCAGCCCCAGCATTTT
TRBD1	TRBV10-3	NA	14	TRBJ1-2	CAATGTENNYGYTF	TGTGCCGCTACAGGGACAGAAAACAACTATGGCTACACCTTC
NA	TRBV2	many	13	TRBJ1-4	CAKQRTANEKLFF	TGTGCCAAGCAGCGTACGGCTAATGAAAAACTGTTTTTT
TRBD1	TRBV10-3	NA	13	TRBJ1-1	CAIRTDRGTEAFF	TGTGCCATCAGAACGGACAGGGGCACTGAAGCTTTCTTT
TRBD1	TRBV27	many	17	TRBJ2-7	CASSSRQGRRSGYEQYF	TGTGCCAGCAGTTCCCGACAGGGTCGGCGCTCGGGCTACGAGCAGTACTTC
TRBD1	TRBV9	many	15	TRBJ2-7	CASSSQGARIYEQYF	TGTGCCAGCAGCAGCCAGGGGGCGCGGATCTACGAGCAGTACTTC
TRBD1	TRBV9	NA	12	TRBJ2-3	CASSAITGTEYF	TGTGCCAGCAGCGCCATTACCGGGACAGAGTATTTT
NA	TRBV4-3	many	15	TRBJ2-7	CASSQGGIGSYEQYF	TGCGCCAGCAGCCAAGGAGGAATCGGTTCCTACGAGCAGTACTTC
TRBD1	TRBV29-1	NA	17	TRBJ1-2	CSVDGRGDRVSTYGYTF	TGCAGCGTTGACGGAAGGGGGGACAGGGTTTCTACCTATGGCTACACCTTC
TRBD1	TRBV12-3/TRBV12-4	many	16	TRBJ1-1	CASSEGGANLVVGAFF	TGTGCCAGCAGTGAAGGGGGCGCGAATTTAGTCGTCGGAGCTTTCTTT
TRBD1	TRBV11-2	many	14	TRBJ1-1	CASSNYRQGTEAFF	TGTGCCAGCAGCAACTACCGACAGGGTACTGAAGCTTTCTTT
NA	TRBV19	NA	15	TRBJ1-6	CASRLAGLFNSPLHF	TGTGCCAGTAGACTAGCGGGGCTTTTTAATTCACCCCTCCACTTT
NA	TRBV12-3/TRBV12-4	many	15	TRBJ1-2	CASSFLQGWGYGYTF	TGTGCCAGCAGTTTCCTTCAGGGCTGGGGCTATGGCTACACCTTC
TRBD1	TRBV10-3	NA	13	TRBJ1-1	CAMGETGRTEAFF	TGTGCCATGGGTGAGACAGGGCGGACTGAAGCTTTCTTT
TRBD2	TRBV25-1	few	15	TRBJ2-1	CASSKPGLAGDEQFF	TGTGCCAGCAGTAAACCGGGACTAGCGGGAGATGAGCAGTTCTTC
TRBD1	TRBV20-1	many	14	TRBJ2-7	CSASLQGFPYEQYF	TGCAGTGCTAGTCTACAGGGGTTCCCCTACGAGCAGTACTTC
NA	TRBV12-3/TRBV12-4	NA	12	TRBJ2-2	CASNFLAGELFF	TGTGCCAGCAACTTCTTAGCCGGGGAGCTGTTTTTT
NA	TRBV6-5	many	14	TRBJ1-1	CASSTSERGTEAFF	TGTGCCAGCAGTACCTCCGAGAGGGGGACTGAAGCTTTCTTT
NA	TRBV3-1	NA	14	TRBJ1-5	CASSQGTVPQPQHF	TGTGCCAGCAGCCAAGGGACAGTTCCCCAGCCCCAGCATTTT
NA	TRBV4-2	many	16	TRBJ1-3	CASSQEATFSGNTIYF	TGTGCCAGCAGCCAAGAGGCAACCTTCTCTGGAAACACCATATATTTT
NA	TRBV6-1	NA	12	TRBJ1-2	CASIPQGYGYTF	TGTGCCAGCATCCCTCAGGGATATGGCTACACCTTC
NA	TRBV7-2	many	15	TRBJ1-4	CASSLVQATNEKLFF	TGTGCCAGCAGCTTAGTCCAGGCAACTAATGAAAAACTGTTTTTT
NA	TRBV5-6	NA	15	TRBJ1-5	CASSSDTEPVQPQHF	TGTGCCAGCAGCTCCGACACCGAACCGGTGCAGCCCCAGCATTTT
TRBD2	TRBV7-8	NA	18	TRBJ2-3	CASRSTRGLAGASDTQYF	TGTGCCAGCAGGTCGACGCGAGGACTAGCGGGAGCTTCAGATACGCAGTATTTT
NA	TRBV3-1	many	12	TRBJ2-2	CASSQDIGELFF	TGTGCCAGCAGCCAAGACATCGGGGAGCTGTTTTTT
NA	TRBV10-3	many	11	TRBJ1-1	CAISDWGEAFF	TGTGCCATCAGTGATTGGGGTGAAGCTTTCTTT
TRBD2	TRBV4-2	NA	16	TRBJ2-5	CASSPFGTSGRETQYF	TGTGCCAGCAGCCCCTTCGGGACTAGCGGAAGAGAGACCCAGTACTTC
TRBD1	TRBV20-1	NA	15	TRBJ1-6	CSAPRTGCDNSPLHF	TGCAGTGCTCCCCGGACAGGGTGTGATAATTCACCCCTCCACTTT
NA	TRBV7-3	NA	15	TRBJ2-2	CASSLSQGGTGELFF	TGTGCCAGCAGCTTAAGCCAGGGTGGGACCGGGGAGCTGTTTTTT
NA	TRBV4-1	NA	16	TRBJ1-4	CASNYGLGGPNEKLFF	TGCGCCAGCAACTACGGATTGGGCGGTCCGAATGAAAAACTGTTTTTT
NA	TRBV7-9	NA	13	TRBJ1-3	CASSKAAGNTIYF	TGTGCCAGCAGCAAGGCGGCTGGAAACACCATATATTTT